The TCR beta chain under discussion was sequenced for a study of blood T cell repertoires in COVID-19. The protocol was immunoSEQ multiplex PCR, while the TCRdb copy is restricted to in-frame clones and leaves out a portion. The table records 150,000 to 200,000 clones, over 80% of them present only once. Trimming shortened V by 6 bases and J by 4 bases, and 4 bases separated the two germline ends. Germline CDR1 reads MDHEN; CDR2 reads SYDVKM. This CDR3 is 11 amino acids long. On this clone itself: Other nucleotide sequences in the sample specify the same CDR3.

V gene TRBV28 combines with J gene TRBJ1-5; D is undetermined. The specimen sequenced was PBMCs or T cells enriched from blood (not recorded which). The receptor comes from a man aged 70 or older who had been exposed to COVID-19. The chain's CDR3 is CASSLNQPQHF. The CDR3 coding sequence is TGTGCCAGCAGCCTAAATCAGCCCCAGCATTTT.